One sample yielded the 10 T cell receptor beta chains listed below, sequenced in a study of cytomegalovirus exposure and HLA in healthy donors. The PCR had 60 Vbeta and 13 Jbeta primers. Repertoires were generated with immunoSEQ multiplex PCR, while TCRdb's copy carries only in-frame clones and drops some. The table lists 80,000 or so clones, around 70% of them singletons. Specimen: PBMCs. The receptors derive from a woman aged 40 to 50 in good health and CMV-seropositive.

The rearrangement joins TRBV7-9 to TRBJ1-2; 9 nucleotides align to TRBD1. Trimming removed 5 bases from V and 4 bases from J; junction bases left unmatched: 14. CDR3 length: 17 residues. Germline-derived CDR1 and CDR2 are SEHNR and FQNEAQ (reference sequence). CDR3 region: CASSPDTGQGGGYGYTF. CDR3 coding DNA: TGTGCCAGCAGCCCTGACACGGGACAGGGAGGGGGCTATGGCTACACCTTC.

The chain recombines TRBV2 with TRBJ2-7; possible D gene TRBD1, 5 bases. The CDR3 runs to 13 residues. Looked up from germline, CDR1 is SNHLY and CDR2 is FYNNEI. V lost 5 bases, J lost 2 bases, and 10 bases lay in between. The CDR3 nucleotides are TGTGCCAGCAGTATGGAAGGGGCCTACGAGCAGTACTTC. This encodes CASSMEGAYEQYF.

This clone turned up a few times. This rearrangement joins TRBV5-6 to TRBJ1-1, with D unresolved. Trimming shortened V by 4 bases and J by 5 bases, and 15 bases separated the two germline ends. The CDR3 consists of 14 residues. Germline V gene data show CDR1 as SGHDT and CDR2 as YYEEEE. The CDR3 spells CASSRPPGLTEAFF. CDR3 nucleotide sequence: TGTGCCAGCAGCCGACCGCCAGGATTGACTGAAGCTTTCTTT. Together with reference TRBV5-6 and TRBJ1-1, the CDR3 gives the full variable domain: DAGVTQSPTHLIKTRGQQVTLRCSPKSGHDTVSWYQQALGQGPQFIFQYYEEEERQRGNFPDRFSGHQFPNYSSELNVNALLLGDSALYLCASSRPPGLTEAFFGQGTRLTVV.

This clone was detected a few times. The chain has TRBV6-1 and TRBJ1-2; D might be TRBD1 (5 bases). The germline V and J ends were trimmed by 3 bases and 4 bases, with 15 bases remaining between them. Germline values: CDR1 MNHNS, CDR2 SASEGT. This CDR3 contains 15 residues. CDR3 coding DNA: TGTGCCAGCAGTGATCTATACGGGGGGGGCTATGGCTACACCTTC. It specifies CASSDLYGGGYGYTF.

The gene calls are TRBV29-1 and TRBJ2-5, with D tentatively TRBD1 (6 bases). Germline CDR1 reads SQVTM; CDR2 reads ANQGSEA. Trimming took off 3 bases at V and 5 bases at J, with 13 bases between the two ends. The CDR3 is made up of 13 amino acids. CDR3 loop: CSVDPPGAETQYF. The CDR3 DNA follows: TGCAGCGTTGACCCCCCAGGGGCGGAGACCCAGTACTTC.

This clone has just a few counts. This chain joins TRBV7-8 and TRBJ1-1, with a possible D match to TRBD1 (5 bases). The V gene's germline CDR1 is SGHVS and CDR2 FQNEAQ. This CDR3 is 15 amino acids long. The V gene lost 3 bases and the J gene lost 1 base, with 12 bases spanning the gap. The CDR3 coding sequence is TGTGCCAGCAGCTTGCCGGGGGGAGGGAACACTGAAGCTTTCTTT. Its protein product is CASSLPGGGNTEAFF.

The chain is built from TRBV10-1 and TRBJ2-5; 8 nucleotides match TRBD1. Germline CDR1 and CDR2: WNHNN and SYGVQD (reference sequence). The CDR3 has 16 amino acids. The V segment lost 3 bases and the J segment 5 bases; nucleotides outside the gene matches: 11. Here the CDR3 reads CASSDSRQGLSETQYF. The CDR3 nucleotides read TGCGCCAGCAGTGATTCGAGACAGGGGCTGTCGGAGACCCAGTACTTC.

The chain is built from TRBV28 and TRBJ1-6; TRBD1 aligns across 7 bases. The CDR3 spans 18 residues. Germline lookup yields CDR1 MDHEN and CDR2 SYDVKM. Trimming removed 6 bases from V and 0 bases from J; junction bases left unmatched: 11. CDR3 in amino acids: CASRGTETWSSYNSPLHF. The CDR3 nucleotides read TGTGCCAGCAGGGGGACAGAGACCTGGTCCTCCTATAATTCACCCCTCCACTTT.

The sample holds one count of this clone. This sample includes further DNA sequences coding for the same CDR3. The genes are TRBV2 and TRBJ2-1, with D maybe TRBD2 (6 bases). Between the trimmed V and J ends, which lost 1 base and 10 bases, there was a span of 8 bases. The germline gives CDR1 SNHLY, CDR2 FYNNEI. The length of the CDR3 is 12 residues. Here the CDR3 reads CASSEERGEQFF. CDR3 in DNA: TGTGCCAGCAGTGAAGAACGGGGGGAGCAGTTCTTC. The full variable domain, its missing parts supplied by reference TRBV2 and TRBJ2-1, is EPEVTQTPSHQVTQMGQEVILRCVPISNHLYFYWYRQILGQKVEFLVSFYNNEISEKSEIFDDQFSVERPDGSNFTLKIRSTKLEDSAMYFCASSEERGEQFFGPGTRLTVL.

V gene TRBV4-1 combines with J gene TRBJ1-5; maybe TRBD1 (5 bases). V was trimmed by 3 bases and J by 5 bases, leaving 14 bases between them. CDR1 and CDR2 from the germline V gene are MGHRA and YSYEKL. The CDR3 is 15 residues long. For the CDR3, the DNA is TGCGCCAGCAGCCAGAAGGAACAGGTTTATCAGCCCCAGCATTTT. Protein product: CASSQKEQVYQPQHF.